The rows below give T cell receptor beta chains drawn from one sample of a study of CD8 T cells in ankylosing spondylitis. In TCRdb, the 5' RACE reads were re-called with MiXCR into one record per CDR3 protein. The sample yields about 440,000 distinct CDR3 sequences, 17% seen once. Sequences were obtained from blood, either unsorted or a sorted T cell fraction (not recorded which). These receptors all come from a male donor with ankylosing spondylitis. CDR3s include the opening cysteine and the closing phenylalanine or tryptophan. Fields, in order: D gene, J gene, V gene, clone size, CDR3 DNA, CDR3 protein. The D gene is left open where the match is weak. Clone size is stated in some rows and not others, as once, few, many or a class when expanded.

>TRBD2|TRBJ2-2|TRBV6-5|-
TGTGCCAGCAGTTACCGCACTAGCGGGAATTCGAACACCGGGGAGCTGTTTTTT
CASSYRTSGNSNTGELFF
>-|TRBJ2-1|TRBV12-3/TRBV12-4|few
TGTGCCAGCAGTCAGACAGACATCTCCTACAATGAGCAGTTCTTC
CASSQTDISYNEQFF
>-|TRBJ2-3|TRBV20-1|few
TGCAGTGCTAGTGTCGGCAGGGCCCAAGATACGCAGTATTTT
CSASVGRAQDTQYF
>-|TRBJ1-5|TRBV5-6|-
TGTGCCAGCAGCCGCATCAACGGTCAGCCCCAGCATTTT
CASSRINGQPQHF
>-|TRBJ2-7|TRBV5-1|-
TGCGCCAGCAGCTTGGAACCGGATAAGGTCTCCTACGAGCAGTACTTC
CASSLEPDKVSYEQYF
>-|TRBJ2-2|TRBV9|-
TGTGCCAGCAGCGCCCGACCGAGGGGCACCGGGGAGCTGTTTTTT
CASSARPRGTGELFF
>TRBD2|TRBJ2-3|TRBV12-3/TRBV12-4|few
TGTGCCAGCAGTTCCCTAGTCAGCGGGAGTCGGGGAGATACGCAGTATTTT
CASSSLVSGSRGDTQYF
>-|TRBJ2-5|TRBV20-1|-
TGCAGTCCCGCCCCGACTAACCAAGAGACCCAGTACTTC
CSPAPTNQETQYF
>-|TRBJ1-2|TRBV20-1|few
TGCAGTGCTAGATCGAAAAAGGGCTACACCTTC
CSARSKKGYTF
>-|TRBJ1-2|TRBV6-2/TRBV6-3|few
TGTGCCAGCAGCCGTACGACCGGCTACACCTTC
CASSRTTGYTF
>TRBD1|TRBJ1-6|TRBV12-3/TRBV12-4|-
TGTGCCAGTAGCAACAGGGGGCTCAGCTCCTATAATTCACCCCTCCACTTT
CASSNRGLSSYNSPLHF
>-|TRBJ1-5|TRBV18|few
TGTGCCAGCTCACCACTCCCCGTGAATCAGCCCCAGCATTTT
CASSPLPVNQPQHF
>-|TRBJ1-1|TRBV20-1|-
TGCAGTGCTAGAGGAATGAACACTGAAGCTTTCTTT
CSARGMNTEAFF
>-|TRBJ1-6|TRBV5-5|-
TGTGCCAGCAGCTTTGACCGGGGGTTAGATAATTCACCCCTCCACTTT
CASSFDRGLDNSPLHF
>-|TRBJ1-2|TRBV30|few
TGTGCCTGGAGTGCCCCAGGGACCTATGGCTACACCTTC
CAWSAPGTYGYTF
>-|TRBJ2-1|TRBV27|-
TGTGCCAGCAGTGCACGCCCTAGCGCTGTCTACAATGAGCAGTTCTTC
CASSARPSAVYNEQFF
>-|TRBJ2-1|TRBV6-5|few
TGTGCCAGCAGTTACGCGCCCCGGGGTGGGAATGAGCAGTTCTTC
CASSYAPRGGNEQFF
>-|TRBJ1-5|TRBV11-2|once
TGTGCCAGCAGCTTAAGCGGACAGAGCCAGCATTTT
CASSLSGQSQHF
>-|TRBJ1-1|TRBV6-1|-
TGTGCCAGCAGTGAAGCGAGGTTGGACACTGAAGCTTTCTTT
CASSEARLDTEAFF
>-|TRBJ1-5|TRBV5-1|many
TGCGCCAGCAGCTTGGAGGGGGACCGCAATCAGCCCCAGCATTTT
CASSLEGDRNQPQHF
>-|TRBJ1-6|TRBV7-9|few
TGTGCCAGCAGCCCAACCAACAGGGACTATAATTCACCCCTCCACTTT
CASSPTNRDYNSPLHF
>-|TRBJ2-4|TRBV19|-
TGTGCCAGTAGCATCGACGGATACAAAAACATTCAGTACTTC
CASSIDGYKNIQYF
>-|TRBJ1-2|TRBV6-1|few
TGTGCCAGCAGTAGCCCCTTACCTCTGGGGATCTACACCTTC
CASSSPLPLGIYTF
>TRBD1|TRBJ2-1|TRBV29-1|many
TGCAGCGTTCGGACAGGGGTCTACAATGAGCAGTTCTTC
CSVRTGVYNEQFF
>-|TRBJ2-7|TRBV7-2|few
TGTGCCAGCAGCTTAGCCGCGTCCTACGAGCAGTACTTC
CASSLAASYEQYF
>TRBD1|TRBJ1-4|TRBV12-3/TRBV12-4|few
TGTGCCAGCAGGCTCACAGGGGGCGAAGAAAAACTGTTTTTT
CASRLTGGEEKLFF
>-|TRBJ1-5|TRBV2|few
TGTGCCAGCGGGATTGAGGGCAATCAGCCCCAGCATTTT
CASGIEGNQPQHF
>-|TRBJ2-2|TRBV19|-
TGTGCCAGTAGTAACGCCAAATACACCGGGGAGCTGTTTTTT
CASSNAKYTGELFF
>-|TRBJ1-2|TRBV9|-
TGTGCCAGCAGCGTTACAGGGAGCGATGGCTACACCTTC
CASSVTGSDGYTF
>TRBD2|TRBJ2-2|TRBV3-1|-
TGTGCCAGCAGCCAGAGACTAGCGGGAGAAACCGGGGAGCTGTTTTTT
CASSQRLAGETGELFF
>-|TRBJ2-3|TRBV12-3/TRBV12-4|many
TGTGCCAGCAGTTTAGGGGGAAAGGCAGATACGCAGTATTTT
CASSLGGKADTQYF
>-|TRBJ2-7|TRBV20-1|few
TGCAGTGCTTTCTTTTCTAGCCCCTCTCGCGAGCAGTACTTC
CSAFFSSPSREQYF
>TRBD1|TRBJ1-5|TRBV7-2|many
TGTGCCAGCAGCTTGGGGGACAGGGGAGGGGGTCAGCCCCAGCATTTT
CASSLGDRGGGQPQHF
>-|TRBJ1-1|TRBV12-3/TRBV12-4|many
TGTGCCAGCAGTTTGGACAGTTCAAACACTGAAGCTTTCTTT
CASSLDSSNTEAFF
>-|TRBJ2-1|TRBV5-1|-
TGCGCCAGCAGCTTGGGGTTCGCGGGCCCCCGGCTCTACAATGAGCAGTTCTTC
CASSLGFAGPRLYNEQFF
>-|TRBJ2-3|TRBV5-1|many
TGCGCCAGCAGCCCACGACGACAGATTAGCACAGATACGCAGTATTTT
CASSPRRQISTDTQYF
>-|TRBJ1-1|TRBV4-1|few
TGCGCCAGCAGCCGCCAAGGGTCCGGGGCCAAAGGCACTGAAGCTTTCTTT
CASSRQGSGAKGTEAFF
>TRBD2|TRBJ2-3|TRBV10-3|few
TGTGCCATCAGTGACGCCGCGGGACTAGCGCTCCGAGATACGCAGTATTTT
CAISDAAGLALRDTQYF
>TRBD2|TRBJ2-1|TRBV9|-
TGTGCCAGCAGCGTAGGTACTAGCGAGCAATACAGAAAGAATGAGCAGTTCTTC
CASSVGTSEQYRKNEQFF
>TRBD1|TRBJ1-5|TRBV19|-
TGTGCCAGTAGTGTGGGAGGGGGCTGGAATCAGCCCCAGCATTTT
CASSVGGGWNQPQHF
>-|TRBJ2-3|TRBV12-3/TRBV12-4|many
TGTGCCAGCAGCCCCCCCCCTATGGGGGGCGCAGGAGATACGCAGTATTTT
CASSPPPMGGAGDTQYF
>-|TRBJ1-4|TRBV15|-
TGTGCCACCAGCAGACAAGCTGGATCCCTTATCGAAAAACTGTTTTTT
CATSRQAGSLIEKLFF
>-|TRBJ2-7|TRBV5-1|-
TGCGCCAGCAGCCTCTCCCGGCGCTACGAGCAGTACTTC
CASSLSRRYEQYF
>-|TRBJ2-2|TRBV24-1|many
TGTGCCACTTCCCCCCTGGGTGTTGATGGATCCGGGGAGCTGTTTTTT
CATSPLGVDGSGELFF
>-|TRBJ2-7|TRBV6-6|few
TGTGCCACTCAGCAGGGCAATCCCTACGAGCAGTACTTC
CATQQGNPYEQYF
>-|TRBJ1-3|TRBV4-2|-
TGTGCCAGCAGCCAAGAGGATGGCAGGGTGTTTTTCTCTGGAAACACCATATATTTT
CASSQEDGRVFFSGNTIYF
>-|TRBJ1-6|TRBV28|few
TGTGCCAGCACCCCTTCAGGGGCCAACCATTCACCCCTCCACTTT
CASTPSGANHSPLHF
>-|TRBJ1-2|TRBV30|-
TGTGCCTGGAGTAGGGGGTGGGATTACACCTTC
CAWSRGWDYTF
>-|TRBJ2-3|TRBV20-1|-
TGCAGTGGGGTAGTAGTCGATATCACAGATACGCAGTATTTT
CSGVVVDITDTQYF
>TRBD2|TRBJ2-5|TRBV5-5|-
TGTGCCAGCAGCTCCCTAGCGACTAGCGGGAAAGAGACCCAGTACTTC
CASSSLATSGKETQYF
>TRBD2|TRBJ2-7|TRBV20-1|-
TGCAGTGCTACCCTAGCGGGAGTTGGCTACGAGCAGTACTTC
CSATLAGVGYEQYF
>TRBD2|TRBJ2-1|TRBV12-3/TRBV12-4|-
TGTGCCAGCAGCCCGAGGGGAGCGCGGGGGGACAATGAGCAGTTCTTC
CASSPRGARGDNEQFF
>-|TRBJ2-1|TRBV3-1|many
TGTGCCAGCAGCCGACGGAGGGGGCGAAACGGTGAGCAGTTCTTC
CASSRRRGRNGEQFF
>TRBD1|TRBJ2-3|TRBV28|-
TGTGCCAGCAGTTCACCGGGACAGGGGGCGCCAGATACGCAGTATTTT
CASSSPGQGAPDTQYF
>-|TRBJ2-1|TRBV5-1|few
TGCGCCAGCAGCTTGGGCAAATTACTAGCTTACAATGAGCAGTTCTTC
CASSLGKLLAYNEQFF
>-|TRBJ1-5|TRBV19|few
TGTGCCAGTACCAACGGTGGGGGACAGCCCCAGCATTTT
CASTNGGGQPQHF
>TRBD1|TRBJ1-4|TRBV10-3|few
TGTGCCATCAAGCCGGGACAGGGCGATGAAAAACTGTTTTTT
CAIKPGQGDEKLFF